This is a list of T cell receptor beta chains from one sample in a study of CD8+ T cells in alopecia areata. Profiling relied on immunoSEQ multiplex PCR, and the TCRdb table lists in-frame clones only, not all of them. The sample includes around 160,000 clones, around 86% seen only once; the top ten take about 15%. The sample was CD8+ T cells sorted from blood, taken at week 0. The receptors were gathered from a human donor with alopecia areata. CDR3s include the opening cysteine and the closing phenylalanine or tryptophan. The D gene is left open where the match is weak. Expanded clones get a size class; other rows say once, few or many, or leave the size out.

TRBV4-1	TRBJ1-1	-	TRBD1	TGCGCCAGCAGCCAAGAGTCAGGGGGCGACGGTGTCACTGAAGCTTTCTTT	CASSQESGGDGVTEAFF
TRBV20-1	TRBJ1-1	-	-	TGCAGTGCTAGGCTGGGAACTGAAGCTTTCTTT	CSARLGTEAFF
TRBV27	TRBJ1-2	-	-	TGTGCCAGCAGTTCTGAGGGGAGCTGGGGCTACACCTTC	CASSSEGSWGYTF
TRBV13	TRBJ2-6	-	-	TGTGCCAGCAGTCGGGGGAGCGGGTCTGGGGCCAACGTCCTGACTTTC	CASSRGSGSGANVLTF
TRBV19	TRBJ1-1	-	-	TGTGCCAGTTCATGGGAGGGGTTGAACACTGAAGCTTTCTTT	CASSWEGLNTEAFF
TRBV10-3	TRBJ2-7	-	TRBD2	TGTGCCAGCAGTGTATTTAGCGGGACGGCCTACGAGCAGTACTTC	CASSVFSGTAYEQYF
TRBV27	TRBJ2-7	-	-	TGTGCCAGCAGTTTAAATGGACAGTTCTCTCTGGGGCAGTACTTC	CASSLNGQFSLGQYF
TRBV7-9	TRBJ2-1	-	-	TGTGCCAGCAGCCCGGGCGGCGAGCAGTTCTTC	CASSPGGEQFF
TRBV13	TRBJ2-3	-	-	TGTGCCAGCAGCCCGCGACAGACAGGAAATACGCAGTATTTT	CASSPRQTGNTQYF
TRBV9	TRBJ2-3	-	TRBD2	TGTGCCAGCAATATGCGGGGGGCCACAGATACGCAGTATTTT	CASNMRGATDTQYF
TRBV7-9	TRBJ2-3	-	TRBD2	TGTGCCAGCAGCTTAAGCAATATCCTAGCGGGGACAGATACGCAGTATTTT	CASSLSNILAGTDTQYF
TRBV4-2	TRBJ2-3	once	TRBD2	TGTGCCAGCAGCCATCTTGTCGCGGGAGCGGCCACAGATACGCAGTATTTT	CASSHLVAGAATDTQYF
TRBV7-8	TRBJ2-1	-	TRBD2	TGTGCCAGCAGCTTAGGGGTCAGCGGGGACAATGAGCAGTTCTTC	CASSLGVSGDNEQFF
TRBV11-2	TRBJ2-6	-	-	TGTGCCAGCAGCTTAGATTTTTGGGGGCAGGTCTCTGGGGCCAACGTCCTGACTTTC	CASSLDFWGQVSGANVLTF
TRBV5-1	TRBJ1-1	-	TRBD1	TGCGCCAGCAGCTACAGGGGCCAGAACACTGAAGCTTTCTTT	CASSYRGQNTEAFF
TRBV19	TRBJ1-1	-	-	TGTGCCAGTAGTATTCCCGGGAACACTGAAGCTTTCTTT	CASSIPGNTEAFF
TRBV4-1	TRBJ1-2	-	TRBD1	TGCGCCAGCAGCCAAGATCACGCAGGGACAGGGGGCAACTATGGCTACACCTTC	CASSQDHAGTGGNYGYTF
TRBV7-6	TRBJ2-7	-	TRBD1	TGTGCCAGCAGCGGGACAGGCTACGAGCAGTACTTC	CASSGTGYEQYF
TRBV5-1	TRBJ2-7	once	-	TGCGCCAGCAGCCTGGGGGCGGAAACCTACGAGCAGTACTTC	CASSLGAETYEQYF
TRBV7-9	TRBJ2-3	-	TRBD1	TGTGCCAGCAGGGGCATCAGGGGGTTCAGCACAGATACGCAGTATTTT	CASRGIRGFSTDTQYF
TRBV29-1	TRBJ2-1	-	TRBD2	TGCAGTATCCTAGCGGGAGCCTACAATGAGCAGTTCTTC	CSILAGAYNEQFF
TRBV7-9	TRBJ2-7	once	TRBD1	TGTGCCAGCAGCTCCGCAGGGGGCGGGCACGAGCAGTACTTC	CASSSAGGGHEQYF
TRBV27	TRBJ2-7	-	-	TGTGCCAGCAGTTTAAACCGAGCCTACGAGCAGTACTTC	CASSLNRAYEQYF
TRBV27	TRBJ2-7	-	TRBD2	TGTGCCAGCAGTTTATCTAGCGGGGCCTCCTACGAGCAGTACTTC	CASSLSSGASYEQYF
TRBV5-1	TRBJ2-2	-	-	TGCGCCAGCAGCTTGGAACCAGGGATTCCCGTTAGCGGGGAGCTGTTTTTT	CASSLEPGIPVSGELFF
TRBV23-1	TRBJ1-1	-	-	TGCGCCAGCAGTCAAGGGACACTTGAAGCTTTCTTT	CASSQGTLEAFF